Shown below are 7 T cell receptor beta chains from a single sample sequenced in a study of blood T cell repertoires in COVID-19. Generated by immunoSEQ multiplex PCR, the TCRdb table keeps only in-frame clones and is missing some. The table has approximately 240,000 clones, approximately 86% seen once; the top ten hold roughly 1.2%. Sequencing was carried out using peripheral blood. The receptor source for this set is a woman aged 25 to 45 with COVID-19, enrolled during active disease.

This clone was counted once. The chain is built from TRBV9 and TRBJ2-3; 7 bases agree with TRBD2. The CDR3 is 17 amino acids. After removal of 2 bases from V and 4 bases from J, the junction contained 13 bases not matched to a gene. Germline V gene data show CDR1 as SGDLS and CDR2 as YYNGEE. DNA of the CDR3: TGTGCCAGCAGCGTGTCGTTTGGCGGGAGTACTGCAGATACGCAGTATTTT. Translating gives CASSVSFGGSTADTQYF.

The chain has TRBV7-9 and TRBJ1-2, with D possibly being TRBD1 (6 bases). The V and J ends lost 2 bases and 5 bases respectively, with 15 bases between them. In germline, CDR1 is SEHNR, CDR2 FQNEAQ (reference sequence). This CDR3 is built from 15 residues. Here the CDR3 reads CASSLRGQRFYGYTF. The CDR3 bases are TGTGCCAGCAGCTTACGCGGACAGCGCTTTTATGGCTACACCTTC.

This clone was seen a few times. V and J are TRBV7-2 and TRBJ1-2, with 7 bases lining up with TRBD1. Germline CDR1 reads SGHTA; CDR2 reads FQGNSA. V gave up 2 bases and J gave up 3 bases; unmatched junction bases: 15. This CDR3 is built from 18 residues. CDR3 sequence: CASSLKRGREGADYGYTF. DNA of the CDR3: TGTGCCAGCAGCTTAAAGCGGGGACGGGAGGGGGCGGACTATGGCTACACCTTC.

This clone is a singleton in its sample. This chain connects TRBV4-1 to TRBJ1-4; D not certain. V was trimmed by 1 base and J by 0 bases, leaving 6 bases between them. The CDR3 loop spans 15 amino acids. Germline V gives CDR1 MGHRA, CDR2 YSYEKL. Here the CDR3 DNA reads TGCGCCAGCAGCCAAGTCCCTGCAACTAATGAAAAACTGTTTTTT. The encoded protein is CASSQVPATNEKLFF.

The rearrangement links TRBV19 to TRBJ1-4; possibly TRBD1 for D (5 bases). Trimming cost V 3 bases and J 4 bases, with 9 bases left between them. The CDR3 has 14 residues. Germline values: CDR1 LNHDA, CDR2 SQIVND (reference sequence). In DNA, the CDR3 is TGTGCCAGTAGTATCCAGGGTAGTAATGAAAAACTGTTTTTT. Translating gives CASSIQGSNEKLFF.

The chain couples TRBV27 to TRBJ1-1, with D possibly being TRBD1 (5 bases). V lost 2 bases, J lost 6 bases, and 10 bases lay in between. The CDR3 runs 13 residues. Germline CDR1 and CDR2: MNHEY and SMNVEV (reference sequence). DNA of the CDR3: TGTGCCAGCAGTTTAAGGCAGGGCCCTGAAGCTTTCTTT. Translating it yields CASSLRQGPEAFF.

Here the CDR3 reads CASSVGTVRAYGYTF. The CDR3 coding sequence is TGTGCCAGCAGCGTAGGGACAGTCCGGGCTTATGGCTACACCTTC. The genes are TRBV5-6 and TRBJ1-2; 7 bases align to TRBD1. With V trimmed by 4 bases and J by 5 bases, 11 bases remained unmatched. Germline loops: CDR1 SGHDT, CDR2 YYEEEE. The CDR3 consists of 15 residues.